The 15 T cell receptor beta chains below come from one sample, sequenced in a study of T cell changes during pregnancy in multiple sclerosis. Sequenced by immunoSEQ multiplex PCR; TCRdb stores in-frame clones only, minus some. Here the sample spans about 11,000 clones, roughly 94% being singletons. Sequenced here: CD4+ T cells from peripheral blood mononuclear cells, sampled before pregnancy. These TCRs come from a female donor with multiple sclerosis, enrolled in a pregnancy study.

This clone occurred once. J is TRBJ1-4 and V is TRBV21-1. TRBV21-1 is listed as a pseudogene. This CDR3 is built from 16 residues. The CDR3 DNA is TGTGCCAGCAGCCGTAACAGTAGGGAGACTAATGAAAAACTGTTTTTT. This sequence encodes CASSRNSRETNEKLFF.

The CDR3 DNA reads as TGTGCCAGCAGCTTAGAGGACAGCTATAATTCACCCCTCCACTTT. Encoded protein: CASSLEDSYNSPLHF. The chain uses TRBV11-2 and TRBJ1-6; tentative D call: TRBD1 (6 bases). The CDR3 runs to 15 residues. V was shortened by 0 bases and J by 3 bases, with 6 bases between the two germline ends. Germline lookup yields CDR1 SGHAT and CDR2 FQNNGV.

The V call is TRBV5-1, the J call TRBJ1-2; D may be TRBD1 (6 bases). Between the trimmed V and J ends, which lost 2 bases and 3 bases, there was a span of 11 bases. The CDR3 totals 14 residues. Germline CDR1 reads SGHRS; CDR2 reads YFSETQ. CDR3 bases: TGCGCCAGCAGCTTCTCTCCAGGGGACTATGGCTACACCTTC. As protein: CASSFSPGDYGYTF. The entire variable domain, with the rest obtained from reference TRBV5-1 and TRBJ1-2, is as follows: KAGVTQTPRYLIKTRGQQVTLSCSPISGHRSVSWYQQTPGQGLQFLFEYFSETQRNKGNFPGRFSGRQFSNSRSEMNVSTLELGDSALYLCASSFSPGDYGYTFGSGTRLTVV.

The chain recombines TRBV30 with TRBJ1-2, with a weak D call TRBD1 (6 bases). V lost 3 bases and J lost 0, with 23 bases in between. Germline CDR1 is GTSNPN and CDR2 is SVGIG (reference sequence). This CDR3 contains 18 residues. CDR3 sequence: CAWRGLRGGRISNYGYTF. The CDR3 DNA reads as TGTGCCTGGAGGGGCCTAAGGGGGGGGCGGATTTCTAACTATGGCTACACCTTC.

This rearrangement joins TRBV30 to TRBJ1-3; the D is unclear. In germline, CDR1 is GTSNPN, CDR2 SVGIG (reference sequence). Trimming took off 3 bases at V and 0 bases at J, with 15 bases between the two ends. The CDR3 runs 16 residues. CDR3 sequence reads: CAWRPPRINSGNTIYF. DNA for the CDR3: TGTGCCTGGAGACCGCCGAGAATCAACTCTGGAAACACCATATATTTT.

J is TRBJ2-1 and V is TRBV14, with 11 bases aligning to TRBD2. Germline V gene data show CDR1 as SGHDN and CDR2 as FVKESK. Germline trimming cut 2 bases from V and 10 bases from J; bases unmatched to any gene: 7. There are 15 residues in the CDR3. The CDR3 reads CASSQWTSGSLEQFF. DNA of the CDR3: TGTGCCAGCAGCCAATGGACTAGCGGGTCCCTAGAGCAGTTCTTC.

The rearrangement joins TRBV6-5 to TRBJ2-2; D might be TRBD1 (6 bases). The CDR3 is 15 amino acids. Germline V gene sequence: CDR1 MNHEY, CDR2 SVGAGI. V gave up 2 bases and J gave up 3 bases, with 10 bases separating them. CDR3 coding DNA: TGTGCCAGCAGTTACGGGGACACCTACACCGGGGAGCTGTTTTTT. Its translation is CASSYGDTYTGELFF.

Here the CDR3 DNA reads TGTGCCAGCAGTTTAACCCCCGGGATCTCTAAGTCACCCCTCCACTTT. Its translation is CASSLTPGISKSPLHF. The chain uses TRBV27 and TRBJ1-6; D not resolved. The germline V gene encodes CDR1 MNHEY and CDR2 SMNVEV (reference sequence). This CDR3 comprises 16 residues. The ends were cut back, 2 bases at V and 10 bases at J, with 18 bases in the middle.

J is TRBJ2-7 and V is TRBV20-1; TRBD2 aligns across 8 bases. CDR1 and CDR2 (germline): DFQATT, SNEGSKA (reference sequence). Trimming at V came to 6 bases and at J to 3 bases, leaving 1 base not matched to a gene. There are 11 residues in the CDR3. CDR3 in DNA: TGCAGTGCCGGGGGGGACTACGAGCAGTACTTC. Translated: CSAGGDYEQYF.

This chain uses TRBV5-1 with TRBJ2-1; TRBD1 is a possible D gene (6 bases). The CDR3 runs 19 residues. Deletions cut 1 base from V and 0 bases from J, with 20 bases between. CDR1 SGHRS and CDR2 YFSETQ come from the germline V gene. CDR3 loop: CASSLTPPTDRSSYNEQFF. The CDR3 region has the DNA TGCGCCAGCAGCTTGACGCCCCCCACTGACAGGAGCTCCTACAATGAGCAGTTCTTC.

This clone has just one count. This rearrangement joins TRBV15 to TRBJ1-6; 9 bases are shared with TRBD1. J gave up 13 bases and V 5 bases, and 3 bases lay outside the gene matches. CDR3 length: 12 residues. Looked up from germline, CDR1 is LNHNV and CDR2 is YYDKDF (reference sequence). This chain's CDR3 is CATSAGQGPLHF. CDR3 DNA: TGTGCCACCAGCGCCGGACAGGGGCCCCTCCACTTT.

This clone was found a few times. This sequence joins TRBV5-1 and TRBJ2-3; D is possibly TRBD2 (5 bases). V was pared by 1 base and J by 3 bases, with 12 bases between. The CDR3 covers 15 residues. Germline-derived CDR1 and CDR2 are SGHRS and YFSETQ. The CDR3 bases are TGCGCCAGCAGCTTGCGAGGGCTGGGGACAGATACGCAGTATTTT. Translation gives CASSLRGLGTDTQYF.

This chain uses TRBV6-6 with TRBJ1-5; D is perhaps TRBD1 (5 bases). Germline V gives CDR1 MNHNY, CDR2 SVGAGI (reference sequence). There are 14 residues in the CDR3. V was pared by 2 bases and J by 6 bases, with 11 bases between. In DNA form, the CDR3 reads TGTGCCAGCAGTTACCGGGGGGAAAGTCAGCCCCAGCATTTT. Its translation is CASSYRGESQPQHF.

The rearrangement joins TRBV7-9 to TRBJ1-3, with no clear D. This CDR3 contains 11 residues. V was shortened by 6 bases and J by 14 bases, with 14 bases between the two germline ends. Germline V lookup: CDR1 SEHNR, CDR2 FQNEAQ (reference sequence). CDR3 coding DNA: TGTGCCAGCAGGTTCTCGGGAGAAGTATATTTT. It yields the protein CASRFSGEVYF.

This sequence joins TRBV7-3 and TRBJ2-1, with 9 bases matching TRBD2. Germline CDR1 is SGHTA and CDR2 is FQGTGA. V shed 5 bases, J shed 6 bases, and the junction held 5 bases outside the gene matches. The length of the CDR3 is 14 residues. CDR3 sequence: CASSGGGAGNEQFF. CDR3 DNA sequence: TGTGCCAGCAGCGGCGGGGGGGCAGGCAATGAGCAGTTCTTC.